One and the same sample provided the 11 T cell receptor beta chains below, sequenced in a study of blood T cell repertoires in COVID-19. The method was immunoSEQ multiplex PCR; TCRdb's version includes in-frame clones alone and lacks a portion of them. In the table there are roughly 390,000 clones, 85% of which are singletons. The sequencing sample was made of peripheral blood. The receptor set was obtained from a woman aged 18-35 years with acute or convalescent COVID-19.

This clone was seen a few times. This sequence joins TRBV6-6 and TRBJ1-2; D is ambiguous. CDR1 MNHNY and CDR2 SVGAGI come from the germline V gene (reference sequence). Trimming left V 6 bases short and J 7 bases short, with 6 bases between. The CDR3 runs 10 residues. The CDR3 region has the DNA TGTGCCAGCAGCCGGGTTGGCTACACCTTC. This encodes CASSRVGYTF.

CDR3 sequence (DNA): TGTGCCAGCAGTTTAGGGCTCGACTATGGCTACACCTTC. Encoded protein: CASSLGLDYGYTF. The chain uses TRBV27 and TRBJ1-2; D is unclear. The germline V gene has CDR1 MNHEY and CDR2 SMNVEV (reference sequence). V lost 2 bases and J 3 bases, leaving 7 bases between the germline ends. This CDR3 comprises 13 residues.

The chain recombines TRBV5-1 with TRBJ2-2; no clear D gene. The CDR3 consists of 12 residues. V lost 6 bases to trimming and J lost 3 bases, with 6 bases between them. Germline values: CDR1 SGHRS, CDR2 YFSETQ. The CDR3 sequence: CASKGDTGELFF. CDR3 DNA: TGCGCCAGCAAAGGAGACACCGGGGAGCTGTTTTTT.

The chain links TRBV24-1 to TRBJ2-1, with 11 bases matching TRBD2. CDR1 is KGHDR, CDR2 SFDVKD, per germline. Trimming at V came to 4 bases and at J to 9 bases, leaving 7 bases not matched to a gene. CDR3 length: 15 residues. CDR3: CATSDSSGGSVEQFF. The CDR3 nucleotides are TGTGCCACCAGTGACTCTAGCGGGGGGTCGGTTGAGCAGTTCTTC.

The rearrangement links TRBV5-1 to TRBJ1-1, with TRBD1 as a possible D gene (5 bases). Trimming removed 4 bases at V and 4 bases at J, with 23 bases between. This CDR3 spans 17 amino acids. Germline CDR1 and CDR2: SGHRS and YFSETQ. CDR3 nucleotides: TGCGCCAGCAGCGAAAAGAACTCTGGGGGGGGTCGCACTGAAGCTTTCTTT. Translating it yields CASSEKNSGGGRTEAFF.

V and J are TRBV10-1 and TRBJ2-3; 12 positions match TRBD2. The CDR3 runs to 19 residues. CDR1 and CDR2 from the germline V gene are WNHNN and SYGVQD (reference sequence). The trim removed 2 bases at V and 1 base at J, leaving 10 bases unmatched. CDR3 loop: CASSETEWTSGMGTDTQYF. The CDR3 DNA reads as TGCGCCAGCAGTGAGACGGAATGGACTAGCGGGATGGGCACAGATACGCAGTATTTT.

The V gene is TRBV10-1, the J gene TRBJ2-2, with D possibly TRBD1 on 6 matching bases. The germline gives CDR1 WNHNN, CDR2 SYGVQD (reference sequence). CDR3 length equals 16 residues. V was pared by 2 bases and J by 0 bases, with 10 bases between. The CDR3 loop reads CASSENRDPNTGELFF. DNA for the CDR3: TGCGCCAGCAGTGAGAACAGGGACCCGAACACCGGGGAGCTGTTTTTT.

This rearrangement joins TRBV6-4 to TRBJ1-1; the match to TRBD1 covers 9 bases. The CDR3 has 13 residues. Germline CDR1 and CDR2: MRHNA and SNTAGT. V was pared by 3 bases and J by 12 bases, with 8 bases of the junction left unmatched. The CDR3 DNA sequence: TGTGCCAGCAGTGAGGGGACAGGGTGGAGAACTTTCTTT. Residues: CASSEGTGWRTFF.

The rearrangement links TRBV19 to TRBJ1-2, with 8 bases that match TRBD1. This CDR3 contains 13 residues. V dropped 3 bases and J dropped 7; count of bases not matched to a gene: 4. CDR1 and CDR2 from the germline V gene are LNHDA and SQIVND (reference sequence). The CDR3 spells CASSITGGVGYTF. The CDR3 coding sequence is TGTGCCAGTAGTATTACAGGGGGTGTTGGCTACACCTTC.

The chain combines TRBV4-1 with TRBJ1-1; perhaps TRBD1 as D (6 bases). Germline V gene sequence: CDR1 MGHRA, CDR2 YSYEKL. V lost 1 base and J lost 1, with 7 bases in between. The CDR3 contains 14 residues. The CDR3 reads CASSQVDRNTEAFF. In nucleotides, the CDR3 is TGCGCCAGCAGCCAAGTGGACAGGAACACTGAAGCTTTCTTT.

This clone showed up just a few times. The gene calls are TRBV30 and TRBJ2-5, with D unclear. CDR1 is GTSNPN and CDR2 is SVGIG in the germline V gene (reference sequence). The CDR3 runs 11 residues. The V and J ends lost 4 bases and 3 bases respectively, with 6 bases between them. The CDR3 DNA reads TGTGCCTGGAAACTCAAAGAGACCCAGTACTTC. This sequence encodes CAWKLKETQYF.